The entry below describes one T cell receptor (beta chain). Antigen specificity is unknown. Extraction yielded at least 5 micrograms of total RNA per sample. Germline V gene data show CDR1 as MNHEY and CDR2 as SVGAGI. V lost 0 bases and J lost 1; bases outside the gene matches: 9. CDR3 length equals 19 residues. The second PCR ran 7 to 11 cycles with a sample-barcoded 5' primer and J-beta primers. TCRdb reprocessed the 5' RACE reads with MiXCR, giving one entry per CDR3 protein. Altogether about 830,000 distinct CDR3 sequences are present, 55% to 65% being singletons, with the ten largest covering about 30%. The sample belongs to a study of blood T cells in healthy people across ages. The overall study: Template switching picked up about one barcoded beta molecule for each two T cells. The study, taken as a whole, reports: Per million T cells, TCR beta diversity dropped about linearly as age rose.

The sequencing sample was made of blood. The rearrangement uses TRBV6-5 and TRBJ2-1; 10 positions match TRBD2. The clonotype was recovered from a man younger than 40 in good health. CDR3 amino acids: CASSYSISGGPRSYNEQFF. In DNA form, the CDR3 reads TGTGCCAGCAGTTACTCAATTAGCGGGGGGCCCCGGTCCTACAATGAGCAGTTCTTC.